This is a list of T cell receptor beta chains from one sample in a study of shared clonotypes between healthy human individuals. Clones were sequenced by immunoSEQ multiplex PCR, and TCRdb holds only the in-frame ones, with some missing. Altogether about 510,000 clones are present, 95% to 97% being singletons, with the ten largest covering 0.06%. The sample was naive CD4+ T cells sorted from blood. The source is a woman aged 30 to 39 in good health. CDR3s include the opening cysteine and the closing phenylalanine or tryptophan. D genes are given only for firm matches. Size values are once, few and many counts, or a class for expanded clones, and some rows have none.

.	TRBJ1-1	.	TRBV7-9	TGTGCCAGCAGCCCCCAAGGGGGTAACACTGAAGCTTTCTTT	CASSPQGGNTEAFF
.	TRBJ1-1	.	TRBV11-2	TGTGCCAGCAGCCGCCAGGGGCAGGTCACTGAAGCTTTCTTT	CASSRQGQVTEAFF
TRBD1	TRBJ1-2	.	TRBV18	TGTGCCAGCTCACCACCGGGACAGGATATTGGCTACACCTTC	CASSPPGQDIGYTF
TRBD2	TRBJ2-3	.	TRBV29-1	TGCAGCGTTGAAGCCCGACTAGCCAATACGCAGTATTTT	CSVEARLANTQYF
TRBD1	TRBJ2-7	.	TRBV15	TGTGCCACCAGCAGAGATAGGGGGACAGGAAACGAGCAGTACTTC	CATSRDRGTGNEQYF
.	TRBJ2-2	.	TRBV11-2	TGTGCCAGCAGCTTAGAAGGTAGCGCGAACACCGGGGAGCTGTTTTTT	CASSLEGSANTGELFF
.	TRBJ2-7	.	TRBV6-5	TGTGCCAGCAGTTACCAAGGGACCGCGGGATACGAGCAGTACTTC	CASSYQGTAGYEQYF
TRBD1	TRBJ1-1	.	TRBV6-5	TGTGCCAGCAGTGAAAACAGGGGCACTGAAGCTTTCTTT	CASSENRGTEAFF
TRBD1	TRBJ1-3	.	TRBV5-6	TGTGCCAGCAGCTACCCCGGGACAGGGAACACCATATATTTT	CASSYPGTGNTIYF
TRBD1	TRBJ1-1	once	TRBV11-2	TGTGCCAGCAGCTTAGGGGACAGGGTGGCCATGGAGACTGAAGCTTTCTTT	CASSLGDRVAMETEAFF
.	TRBJ2-7	.	TRBV7-9	TGTGCCAGCAGCGAAGAGTACAAGCAGTACTTC	CASSEEYKQYF
.	TRBJ2-2	.	TRBV2	TGTGCCAGCAGTGAAATGGGCCTCACCGGGGAGCTGTTTTTT	CASSEMGLTGELFF
.	TRBJ1-1	.	TRBV7-9	TGTGCCAGCAGCTTAGAGGGAGGAGAAGCTTTCTTT	CASSLEGGEAFF
TRBD1	TRBJ1-4	.	TRBV6-5	TGTGCCAGCAGTTACTCGGGGACAGCAACTAATGAAAAACTGTTTTTT	CASSYSGTATNEKLFF
TRBD2	TRBJ2-7	.	TRBV5-5	TGTGCCAGCAGCCCAACTAGCGGGAATTACGAGCAGTACTTC	CASSPTSGNYEQYF
TRBD1	TRBJ2-2	.	TRBV12-5	TGTGCTAGTAGACAGGGATCGATCGCCGGGGAGCTGTTTTTT	CASRQGSIAGELFF
.	TRBJ1-1	.	TRBV7-9	TGTGCCAGCAGCTTATCCCGACTTCAGGACTTATTTCAAAACACTGAAGCTTTCTTT	CASSLSRLQDLFQNTEAFF
.	TRBJ2-1	.	TRBV28	TGTGCCACATACACAAGGGGGACTATCGCCTACAATGAGCAGTTCTTC	CATYTRGTIAYNEQFF
.	TRBJ1-2	.	TRBV4-2	TGTGCCAGCAGCCGGGAGGGTGCGGCTAACTATGGCTACACCTTC	CASSREGAANYGYTF
TRBD2	TRBJ2-7	.	TRBV2	TGTGCCAGCAGTGAAAGGAGTGGGAGGGCTGGCGAGCAGTACTTC	CASSERSGRAGEQYF
.	TRBJ2-5	.	TRBV27	TGTGCCAGCAGTGACCGACTAGTTCCGGGCCAAGAGACCCAGTACTTC	CASSDRLVPGQETQYF
.	TRBJ2-1	.	TRBV7-2	TGTGCCAGCAGCTTAGTGATCCGGGATGAGCAGTTCTTC	CASSLVIRDEQFF
TRBD2	TRBJ2-7	.	TRBV7-9	TGTGCCAGCAGCCTCCGGCGGGAGTCCACCTACGAGCAGTACTTC	CASSLRRESTYEQYF
TRBD1	TRBJ2-5	once	TRBV5-8	TGTGCCAGCAGCTTGGTCGCAGGGGGCAGGGAGACCCAGTACTTC	CASSLVAGGRETQYF